The rows below give T cell receptor beta chains drawn from one sample of a study of T cell responses to AZD1222 COVID-19 vaccine. Repertoires were generated with immunoSEQ multiplex PCR, while TCRdb's copy carries only in-frame clones and drops some. The sample shows more than 100,000 clones, more than 85% of them seen only once. The specimen comprised peripheral blood, sampled on day 0 of AZD1222 vaccination. Receptor source: an adult in good health. CDR3s include the opening cysteine and the closing phenylalanine or tryptophan. The order of the fields is V gene, J gene, clone size, CDR3 length, D gene, CDR3 protein, CDR3 DNA. A D gene is named only where the DNA matches it firmly. The size of a clone is reported for some rows only, either as once, few or many, or as a class for expanded clones.

TRBV12-3/TRBV12-4	TRBJ1-2	.	13	TRBD1	CASSAGTGYGYTF	TGTGCCAGCAGTGCCGGGACAGGCTATGGCTACACCTTC
TRBV11-2	TRBJ1-4	.	15	.	CASSLEAGGYGKLFF	TGTGCCAGCAGCTTAGAGGCGGGGGGGTACGGAAAACTGTTTTTT
TRBV3-1/TRBV3-2	TRBJ1-1	.	13	.	CASSQGTVLQAFF	TGTGCCAGCAGCCAAGGAACGGTATTACAAGCTTTCTTT
TRBV6-2/TRBV6-3	TRBJ2-7	few	13	.	CASSTSTEYEQYF	TGTGCCAGCAGCACCTCGACAGAATACGAGCAGTACTTC
TRBV11-2	TRBJ1-2	.	16	TRBD1	CASSLDRGRSDYGYTF	TGTGCCAGCAGCTTGGACAGGGGCCGTTCTGACTATGGCTACACCTTC
TRBV19	TRBJ2-7	.	16	TRBD2	CASSTPGREKAYEQYF	TGTGCCAGTAGCACACCAGGGCGGGAGAAAGCCTACGAGCAGTACTTC
TRBV10-3	TRBJ1-4	.	18	.	CAISPSRGTLRTNEKLFF	TGTGCCATCAGCCCGAGTCGGGGTACTCTGCGAACTAATGAAAAACTGTTTTTT
TRBV6-2/TRBV6-3	TRBJ2-1	.	17	TRBD2	CASSPWTSGSSYNEQFF	TGTGCCAGCAGTCCCTGGACTAGCGGGAGCTCCTACAATGAGCAGTTCTTC
TRBV7-2	TRBJ1-1	.	14	.	CASSPPGAGTEAFF	TGTGCCAGCAGCCCCCCAGGGGCGGGAACTGAAGCTTTCTTT
TRBV6-5	TRBJ2-1	few	13	.	CATNGGGDNEQFF	TGTGCCACAAATGGGGGCGGGGACAATGAGCAGTTCTTC
TRBV6-2/TRBV6-3	TRBJ1-5	.	14	.	CASSYLGRHQPQHF	TGTGCCAGCAGTTACCTCGGTAGGCATCAGCCCCAGCATTTT
TRBV30	TRBJ2-7	.	13	TRBD1	CAWGNNRGAGEYF	TGTGCCTGGGGAAACAACAGGGGAGCCGGGGAGTACTTC
TRBV3-1/TRBV3-2	TRBJ2-5	.	14	.	CASSQADVQETQYF	TGTGCCAGCAGCCAGGCAGACGTACAAGAGACCCAGTACTTC
TRBV29-1	TRBJ1-2	.	13	.	CSVTQQGSYGYTF	TGCAGCGTCACCCAACAGGGAAGCTATGGCTACACCTTC